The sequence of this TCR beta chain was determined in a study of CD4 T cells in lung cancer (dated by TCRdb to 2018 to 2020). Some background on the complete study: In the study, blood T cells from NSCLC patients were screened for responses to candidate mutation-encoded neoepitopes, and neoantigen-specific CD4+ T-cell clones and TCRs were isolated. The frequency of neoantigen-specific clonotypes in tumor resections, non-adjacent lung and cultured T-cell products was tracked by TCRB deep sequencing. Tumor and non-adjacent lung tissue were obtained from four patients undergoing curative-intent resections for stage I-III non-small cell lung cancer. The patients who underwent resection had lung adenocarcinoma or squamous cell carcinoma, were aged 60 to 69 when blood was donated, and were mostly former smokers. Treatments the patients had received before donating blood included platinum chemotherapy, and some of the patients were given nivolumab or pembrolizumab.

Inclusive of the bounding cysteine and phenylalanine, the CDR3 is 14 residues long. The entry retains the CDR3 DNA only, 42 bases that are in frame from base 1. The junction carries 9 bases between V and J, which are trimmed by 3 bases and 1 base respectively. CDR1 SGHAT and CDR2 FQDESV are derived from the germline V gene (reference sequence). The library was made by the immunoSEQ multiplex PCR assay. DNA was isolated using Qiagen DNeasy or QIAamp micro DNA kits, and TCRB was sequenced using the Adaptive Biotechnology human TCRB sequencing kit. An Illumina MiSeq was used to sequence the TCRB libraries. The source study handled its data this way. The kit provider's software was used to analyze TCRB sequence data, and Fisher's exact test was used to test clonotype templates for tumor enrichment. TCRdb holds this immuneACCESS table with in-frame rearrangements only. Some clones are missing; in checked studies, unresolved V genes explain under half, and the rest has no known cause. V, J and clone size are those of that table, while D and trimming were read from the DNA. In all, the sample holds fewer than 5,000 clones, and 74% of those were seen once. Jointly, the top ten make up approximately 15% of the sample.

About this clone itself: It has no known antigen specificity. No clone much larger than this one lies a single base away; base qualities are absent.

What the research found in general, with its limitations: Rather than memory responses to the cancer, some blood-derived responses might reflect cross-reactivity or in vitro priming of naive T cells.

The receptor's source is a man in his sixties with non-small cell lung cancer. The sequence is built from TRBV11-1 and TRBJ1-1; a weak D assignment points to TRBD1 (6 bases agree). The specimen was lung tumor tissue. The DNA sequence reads TGTGCCAGCAGCTTGGGCAGGGGGAACACTGAAGCTTTCTTT. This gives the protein CASSLGRGNTEAFF.